This note documents a single TCR beta chain sequence. This clonotype has just a few counts. Its antigen target is currently unknown. No quality values exist for individual bases; no much larger clone is one base distant. The CDR3, from cysteine to phenylalanine, totals 16 residues. Kept here is only the CDR3 DNA, which spans 48 bases and is read in frame from base 1. CDR1 MNHEY and CDR2 SVGAGI are derived from the germline V gene. The junction shows trimming of 4 bases on V and 4 bases on J, plus 19 bases between the germline ends. These data are taken from a study of blood T cells in healthy people across ages (dated by TCRdb to between 2015 and 2017). In terms of the full investigation: In model experiments, roughly one uniquely barcoded TCR beta cDNA molecule per two T cells was captured by template switching. For two donors (one aged 18 to 30 and one aged 80 or older), the study analyzed two additional independent replicas of 1 million unique cDNA reads from the same blood draw. Four age groups were formed from the donors: young (average 16 years), middle-aged (just under 40), aged (around 68) and long-lived (around 82). To track age-related changes in TCR beta repertoire diversity, the study relied on deep sequencing normalized with unique cDNA molecular identifiers. To avoid experimental bias, donors of different ages were distributed randomly across sequencing lanes.

Donors were roughly 40 systemically healthy Caucasian individuals from Russia aged roughly 6 to 90 years. Ten milliliters of peripheral blood were drawn from each donor into EDTA-treated Vacutainer tubes. Ficoll-Paque density-gradient centrifugation was used to isolate PBMCs, with at least 7 million obtained per sample. Total RNA was extracted from PBMCs with Trizol reagent, with at least 6 micrograms obtained per sample. For every donor, an aliquot of PBMCs went through flow cytometry to measure the percentages of naive CD45RAhigh/CD27high T cells. Summary of the overall study and its limitations: Compared with the aged group, the long-lived group had more naive CD4+ T cells, fewer expanded clones and increased TCR diversity, suggesting age selection. Conclusive comparison of naive and antigen-experienced compartments was prevented by the profiling of bulk unsorted PBMCs. As age increased, observed TCR beta diversity per million T cells dropped in a roughly linear way, and a significant reduction was already evident by age roughly 36. Estimates of total diversity based on one million sequenced T cells were considered lower bounds and underestimates. Donor CMV infection status was unknown, potentially confounding age-related changes in expanded clonotypes. There was a strong correlation between observed TCR beta diversity and the percentage of naive T cells measured by flow cytometry.

The library relied on 5' RACE. Sequencing was carried out with an Illumina HiSeq 2500. A second PCR of about 7 to 12 cycles was run with a J-beta primer mix and a sample-barcoded 5' primer. A template-switch 5' adaptor carrying 12 random nucleotides introduced a unique molecular identifier onto each TCR beta cDNA molecule. At least 3 million CDR3-containing paired-end reads were obtained from each sample. All of the RNA was converted into first-strand cDNA using the Mint cDNA synthesis kit, with a TRBC-specific oligonucleotide serving as the primer. Following uracil-DNA glycosylase treatment, a first 18-cycle PCR with universal primers M1SS and BC2_uni_R was performed on all cDNA. Per the original workflow: Each sample was normalized by randomly selecting 1 million high-quality reads, each carrying a distinct molecular identifier. Reads sharing molecular identifiers were discarded rather than binned into consensus sequences. MiTCR, set to a Q25 quality threshold and the strictest error-elimination algorithm, was used for CDR3 identification, clonotype clustering and error correction. A nonparametric unseen species model using Euler transformation provided a lower-bound estimate of total TCR beta diversity. In TCRdb, the public reads were trimmed at Q25 with fastp and aligned with MiXCR, with productive beta chains retained. Identical CDR3 protein sequences are pooled into one entry, listed with their most common genes and DNA. The V and J calls were not made by the authors but by TCRdb's processing. The sample table holds just over 800,000 distinct CDR3 sequences, of which around 62% were seen once. The ten largest clones add up to roughly 25% of the sample.

Material: blood. The chain is made from TRBV6-5 and TRBJ2-5; confidence is insufficient to name the D gene. This TCR derives from a man aged 25 to 45 in good health. This receptor has the CDR3 CASSSSLGVVGETQYF. In nucleotides, the sequence is TGTGCCAGCAGTTCGAGTCTCGGAGTAGTCGGAGAGACCCAGTACTTC.